This T cell receptor (beta chain) stems from a study of blood T cell repertoires in COVID-19. Across the whole study: COVID-19 samples, acute and convalescent, were from the United States, Italy and Spain.

Germline lookup yields CDR1 SGHDT and CDR2 YYEEEE. After removal of 2 bases from V and 10 bases from J, the junction contained 4 bases not matched to a gene. The CDR3 runs 13 residues. How the authors handled the data: Scientists estimated how many nucleated cells there were by amplifying reference gene primers. Profiled with immunoSEQ multiplex PCR; TCRdb holds only in-frame clones, not every one. That table supplies the V and J calls and clone size; D and trimming were determined from the DNA. The sample consists of around 170,000 clones, roughly four fifths of them appearing once. The receptor comes from a young man with active or convalescent COVID-19. The specimen sequenced was peripheral blood. The chain joins TRBV5-6 to TRBJ1-1; 11 bases map to TRBD1. CDR3 in amino acids: CASSFGQGAVAFF. CDR3 bases: TGTGCCAGCAGCTTCGGACAGGGGGCCGTAGCTTTCTTT.